The rows below give T cell receptor beta chains drawn from one sample of a study of identical twins. TCRdb redid the calling of the 5' RACE reads with MiXCR, one entry per CDR3 protein. The sample yields approximately 1.8 million distinct CDR3 sequences, around a third seen once. Sequencing input: cord blood. The source of these receptors is a newborn girl in good health. The CDR3 runs from the conserved cysteine through the conserved F or W.

TRBJ2-1 TRBV5-4 CASSLYLNNEQVF
TRBJ2-1 TRBV24-1 CATSGHRADEQFF
TRBJ2-6 TRBV2 CASSELPSGLAGANVLTF
TRBJ2-1 TRBV29-1 CSVGGGNYNEQFF
NA TRBV28 CASSPHTGDRYEQYF
TRBJ1-1 TRBV18 CASSPKFGLQGVENTEAFF
TRBJ1-1 TRBV4-1 CASRREGSTEAFF
TRBJ2-7 TRBV27 CASSLSAEVREQYF
TRBJ2-6 TRBV29-1 CSVAVWSGANVLTF
TRBJ1-5 TRBV27 CASAGTGDWSNQPQHF
TRBJ1-3 TRBV28 CASILGFGNTIYF
TRBJ2-5 TRBV27 CASSSTGTGVETQYF
TRBJ2-2 TRBV6-4 CASSDSGAGELFF
TRBJ2-1 TRBV5-1 CASSVKRGAYEQFF
TRBJ2-1 TRBV12-3/TRBV12-4 CASRPGQLNSDEQFF
TRBJ2-7 TRBV7-6 CASSRTLGSYEQYF
TRBJ1-2 TRBV7-9 CASSYQDNYGYTF
TRBJ1-2 TRBV6-1 CASSEPGRANYGYTF
NA TRBV6-5 CASSYPGTSGSYNEQYF
TRBJ2-3 TRBV4-2 CASSQALGSADTQYF
TRBJ2-7 TRBV10-3 CAIRPGTSSDEQYF
TRBJ2-3 TRBV15 CATSRDVASGGSDTQYF
TRBJ2-3 TRBV29-1 CSVGTRPSGDTQYF